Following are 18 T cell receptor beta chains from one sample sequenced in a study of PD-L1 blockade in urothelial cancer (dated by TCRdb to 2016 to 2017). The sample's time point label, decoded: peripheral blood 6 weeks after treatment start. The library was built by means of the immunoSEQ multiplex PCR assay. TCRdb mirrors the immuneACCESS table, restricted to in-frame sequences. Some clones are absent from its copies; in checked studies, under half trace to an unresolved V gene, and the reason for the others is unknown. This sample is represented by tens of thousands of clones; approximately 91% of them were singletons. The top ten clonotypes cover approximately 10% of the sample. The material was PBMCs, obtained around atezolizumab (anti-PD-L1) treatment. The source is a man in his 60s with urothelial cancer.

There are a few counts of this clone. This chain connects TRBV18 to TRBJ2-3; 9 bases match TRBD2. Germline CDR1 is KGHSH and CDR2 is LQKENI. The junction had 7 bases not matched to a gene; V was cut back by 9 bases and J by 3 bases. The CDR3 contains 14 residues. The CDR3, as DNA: TGTGCCAGTCGGCCGGGACTAGCAACAGATACGCAGTATTTT. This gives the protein CASRPGLATDTQYF.

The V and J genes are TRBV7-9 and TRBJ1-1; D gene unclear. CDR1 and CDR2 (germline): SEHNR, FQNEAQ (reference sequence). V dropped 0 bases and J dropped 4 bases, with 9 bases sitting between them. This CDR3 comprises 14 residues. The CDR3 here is CASSLAREGTEAFF. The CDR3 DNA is TGTGCCAGCAGCTTAGCTCGGGAGGGCACTGAAGCTTTCTTT.

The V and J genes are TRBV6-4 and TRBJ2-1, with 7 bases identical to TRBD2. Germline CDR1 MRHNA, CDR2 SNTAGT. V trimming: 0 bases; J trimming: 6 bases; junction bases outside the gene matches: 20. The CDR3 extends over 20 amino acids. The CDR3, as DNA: TGTGCCAGCAGTGACTCGATACCCATGTCCCTCCCGCGGGAGTTCAATGAGCAGTTCTTC. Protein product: CASSDSIPMSLPREFNEQFF.

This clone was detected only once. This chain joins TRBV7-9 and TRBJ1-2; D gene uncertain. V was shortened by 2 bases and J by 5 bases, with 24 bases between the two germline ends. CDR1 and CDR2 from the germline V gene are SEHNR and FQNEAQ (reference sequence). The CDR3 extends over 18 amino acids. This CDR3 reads CASSLKRTAQDYSYGYTF. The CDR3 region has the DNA TGTGCCAGCAGCTTAAAAAGAACGGCGCAGGATTATAGTTATGGCTACACCTTC.

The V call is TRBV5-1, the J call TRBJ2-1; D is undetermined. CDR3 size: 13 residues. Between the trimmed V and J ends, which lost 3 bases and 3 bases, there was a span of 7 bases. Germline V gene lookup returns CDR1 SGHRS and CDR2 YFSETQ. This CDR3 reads CASSSQLYNEQFF. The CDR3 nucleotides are TGCGCCAGCAGCTCACAGCTCTACAATGAGCAGTTCTTC.

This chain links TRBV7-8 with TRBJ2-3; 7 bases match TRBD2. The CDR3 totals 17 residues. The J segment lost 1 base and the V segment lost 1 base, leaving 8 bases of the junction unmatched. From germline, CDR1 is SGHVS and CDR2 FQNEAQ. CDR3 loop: CASSLGRGLAGTDTQYF. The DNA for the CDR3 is TGTGCCAGCAGCTTAGGGCGCGGTCTAGCGGGCACAGATACGCAGTATTTT.

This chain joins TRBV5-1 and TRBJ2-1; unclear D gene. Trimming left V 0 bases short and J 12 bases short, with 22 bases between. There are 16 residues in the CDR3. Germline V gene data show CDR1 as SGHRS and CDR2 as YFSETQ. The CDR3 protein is CASSLGLTLWAGRQFF. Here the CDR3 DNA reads TGCGCCAGCAGCTTGGGTCTTACTCTTTGGGCAGGTCGGCAGTTCTTC. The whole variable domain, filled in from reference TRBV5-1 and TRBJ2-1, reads KAGVTQTPRYLIKTRGQQVTLSCSPISGHRSVSWYQQTPGQGLQFLFEYFSETQRNKGNFPGRFSGRQFSNSRSEMNVSTLELGDSALYLCASSLGLTLWAGRQFFGPGTRLTVL.

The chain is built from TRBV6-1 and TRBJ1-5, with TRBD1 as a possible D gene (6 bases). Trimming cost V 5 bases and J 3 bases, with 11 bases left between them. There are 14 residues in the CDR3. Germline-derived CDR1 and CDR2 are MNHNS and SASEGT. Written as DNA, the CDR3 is TGTGCCAGCAGTTCGGCAGGGGTCAATCAGCCCCAGCATTTT. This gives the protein CASSSAGVNQPQHF.

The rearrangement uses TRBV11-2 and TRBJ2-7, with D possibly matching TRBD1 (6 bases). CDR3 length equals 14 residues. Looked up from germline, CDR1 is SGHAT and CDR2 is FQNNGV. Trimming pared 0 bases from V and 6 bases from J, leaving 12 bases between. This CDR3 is CASSLDHRAPEQYF. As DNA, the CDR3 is TGTGCCAGCAGCTTAGACCACAGGGCCCCCGAGCAGTACTTC.

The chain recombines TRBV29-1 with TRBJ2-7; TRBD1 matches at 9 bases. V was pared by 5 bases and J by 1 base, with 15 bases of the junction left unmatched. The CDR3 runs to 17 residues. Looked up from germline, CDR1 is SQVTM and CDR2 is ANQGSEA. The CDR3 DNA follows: TGCAGCGTTCGCCCCGGGACAGGGCAAGTAGGGTCCTACGAGCAGTACTTC. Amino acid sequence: CSVRPGTGQVGSYEQYF.

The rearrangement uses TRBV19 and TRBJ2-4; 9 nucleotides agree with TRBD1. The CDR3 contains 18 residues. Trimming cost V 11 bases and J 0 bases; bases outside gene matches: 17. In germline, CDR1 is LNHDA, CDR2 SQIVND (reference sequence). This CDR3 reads CASSRDRASNLAKNIQYF. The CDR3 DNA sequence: TGTGCCTCATCCCGGGACAGGGCCTCCAATCTAGCCAAAAACATTCAGTACTTC.

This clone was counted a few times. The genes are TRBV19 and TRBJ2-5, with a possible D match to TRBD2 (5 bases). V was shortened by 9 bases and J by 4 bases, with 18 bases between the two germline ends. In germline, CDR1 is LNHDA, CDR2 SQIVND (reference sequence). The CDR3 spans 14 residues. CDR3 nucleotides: TGTGCCAGCTGCCCCAGAGGGTATGGAGAGACCCAGTACTTC. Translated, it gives CASCPRGYGETQYF. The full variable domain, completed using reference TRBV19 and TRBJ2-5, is DGGITQSPKYLFRKEGQNVTLSCEQNLNHDAMYWYRQDPGQGLRLIYYSQIVNDFQKGDIAEGYSVSREKKESFPLTVTSAQKNPTAFYLCASCPRGYGETQYFGPGTRLLVL.

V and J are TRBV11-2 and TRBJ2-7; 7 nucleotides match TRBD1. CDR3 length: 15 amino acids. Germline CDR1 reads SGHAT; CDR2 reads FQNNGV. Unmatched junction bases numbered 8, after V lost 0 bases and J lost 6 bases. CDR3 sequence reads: CASSLEGGAWIEQYF. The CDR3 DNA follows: TGTGCCAGCAGCTTAGAAGGGGGCGCATGGATCGAGCAGTACTTC.

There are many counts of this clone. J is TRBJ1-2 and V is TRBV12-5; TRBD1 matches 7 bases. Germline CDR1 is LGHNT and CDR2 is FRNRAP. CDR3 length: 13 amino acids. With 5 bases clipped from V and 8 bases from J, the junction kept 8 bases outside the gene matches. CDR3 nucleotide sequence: TGTGCTAGTGGTCCTACAGGGGATGGGGGCTACACCTTC. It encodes CASGPTGDGGYTF.

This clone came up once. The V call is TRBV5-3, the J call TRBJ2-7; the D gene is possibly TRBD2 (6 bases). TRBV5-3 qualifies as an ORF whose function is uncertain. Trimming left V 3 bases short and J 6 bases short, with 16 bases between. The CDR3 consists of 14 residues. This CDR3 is CARSSGLNRSEQYF. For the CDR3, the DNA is TGTGCCAGAAGCTCAGGACTAAACAGGTCCGAGCAGTACTTC.

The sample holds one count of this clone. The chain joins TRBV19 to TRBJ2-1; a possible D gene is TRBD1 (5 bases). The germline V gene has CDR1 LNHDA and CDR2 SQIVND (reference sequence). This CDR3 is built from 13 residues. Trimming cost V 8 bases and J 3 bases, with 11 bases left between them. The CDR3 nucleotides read TGTGCCAGTGGACGAACAGGCTACAATGAGCAGTTCTTC. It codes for CASGRTGYNEQFF.

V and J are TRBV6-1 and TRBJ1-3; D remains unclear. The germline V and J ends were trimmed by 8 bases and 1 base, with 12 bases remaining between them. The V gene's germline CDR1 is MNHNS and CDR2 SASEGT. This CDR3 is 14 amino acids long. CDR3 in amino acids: CASLSDWSGNTIYF. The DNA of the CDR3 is TGTGCCAGCCTGTCAGATTGGTCTGGAAACACCATATATTTT.

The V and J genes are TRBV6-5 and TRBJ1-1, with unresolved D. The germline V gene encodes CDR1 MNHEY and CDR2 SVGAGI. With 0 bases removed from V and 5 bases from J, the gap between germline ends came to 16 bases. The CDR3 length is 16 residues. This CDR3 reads CASSYSSGLGWTEAFF. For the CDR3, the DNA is TGTGCCAGCAGTTACTCGAGCGGGTTAGGATGGACTGAAGCTTTCTTT.